A single T cell receptor (beta chain) is shown here with its context. The source of the sample is a study of beta chain features in type 1 diabetes. TCRB transcripts that were expressed got sequenced, as all of the isolated RNA had been reverse transcribed. Here immunoSEQ multiplex PCR was the method, and the copy in TCRdb shows in-frame clones only, minus some. Altogether 850,000 to 900,000 clones are present, about 17% being singletons, with the ten largest covering 0.02% to 0.03%. Trimming cost V 3 bases and J 1 base, with 10 bases left between them. The CDR3 is 15 amino acids. Germline V gene data show CDR1 as SGHVS and CDR2 as FQNEAQ.

The chain has TRBV7-8 and TRBJ1-5; weak D call: TRBD1 (5 bases). What was sequenced was naive CD4+ T cells from blood. This clonotype was sampled from a woman aged 18-29 years in good health. Written as DNA, the CDR3 is TGTGCCAGCAGCTTCGGCAGGGCGAGCAATCAGCCCCAGCATTTT. Its translation: CASSFGRASNQPQHF.